The rows below give T cell receptor beta chains drawn from one sample of a study of patients and donors after allogeneic stem cell transplantation. TCRdb reanalysed the RT-PCR reads using MiXCR and keeps one entry per CDR3 protein. The data hold about 24,000 distinct CDR3 sequences, with around 40% observed a single time. Material: blood, either unsorted or a sorted T cell fraction (not recorded which). All receptors derive from a human donor who was either an allogeneic HSCT recipient or a stem cell or donor lymphocyte infusion donor (not recorded which). It is not recorded whose cells these are; they may come from a transplant donor. CDR3s include the opening cysteine and the closing phenylalanine or tryptophan. The order of the fields is D gene, clone size, J gene, V gene, CDR3 protein, CDR3 DNA. D genes are given only for firm matches. Part of the rows lack a size; the others show once, few, many or a class for expanded clones.

d_call: -; clone_size: once; j_call: TRBJ2-1; v_call: TRBV5-6; cdr3_aa: CASSKVGGTYNEQFF; cdr3_nt: TGTGCCAGCAGCAAAGTAGGGGGAACCTACAATGAGCAGTTCTTC
d_call: -; clone_size: -; j_call: TRBJ1-5; v_call: TRBV7-9; cdr3_aa: CASSLGGFEGGNQPQHF; cdr3_nt: TGTGCCAGCAGCTTAGGAGGGTTTGAGGGGGGCAATCAGCCCCAGCATTTT
d_call: TRBD1; clone_size: -; j_call: TRBJ2-1; v_call: TRBV7-2; cdr3_aa: CASSFGQGIYNEQFF; cdr3_nt: TGTGCCAGCAGCTTCGGACAGGGGATCTACAATGAGCAGTTCTTC
d_call: -; clone_size: -; j_call: TRBJ1-6; v_call: TRBV6-1; cdr3_aa: CASSEAIRGWINSPLHF; cdr3_nt: TGTGCCAGCAGTGAAGCGATTCGGGGATGGATTAATTCACCCCTCCACTTT
d_call: TRBD2; clone_size: -; j_call: TRBJ2-1; v_call: TRBV18; cdr3_aa: CASSPLLALSSYNEQFF; cdr3_nt: TGTGCCAGCTCACCTCTACTAGCGTTAAGCTCCTACAATGAGCAGTTCTTC
d_call: -; clone_size: -; j_call: TRBJ2-5; v_call: TRBV12-3/TRBV12-4; cdr3_aa: CASSFVTGAQETQYF; cdr3_nt: TGTGCCAGCAGTTTTGTGACAGGTGCTCAGGAGACCCAGTACTTC
d_call: TRBD2; clone_size: few; j_call: TRBJ2-3; v_call: TRBV10-3; cdr3_aa: CAISDTSGRRPDTQYF; cdr3_nt: TGTGCCATCAGTGATACTAGCGGGAGACGGCCAGATACGCAGTATTTT
d_call: TRBD1; clone_size: -; j_call: TRBJ2-5; v_call: TRBV7-9; cdr3_aa: CASSRRTGIREETQYF; cdr3_nt: TGTGCCAGCAGCCGCCGGACAGGGATAAGAGAAGAGACCCAGTACTTC
d_call: -; clone_size: -; j_call: TRBJ2-5; v_call: TRBV28; cdr3_aa: CASSPGYGTQYF; cdr3_nt: TGTGCCAGCAGCCCAGGGTATGGGACCCAGTACTTC
d_call: -; clone_size: -; j_call: TRBJ1-1; v_call: TRBV3-1; cdr3_aa: CASSRYSRGNTEAFF; cdr3_nt: TGTGCCAGCAGCCGCTACTCCCGGGGGAACACTGAAGCTTTCTTT
d_call: TRBD1; clone_size: few; j_call: TRBJ1-2; v_call: TRBV7-8; cdr3_aa: CASSPRGGQGNYGYTF; cdr3_nt: TGTGCCAGCAGCCCAAGAGGCGGACAGGGCAACTATGGCTACACCTTC
d_call: TRBD2; clone_size: -; j_call: TRBJ2-1; v_call: TRBV3-1; cdr3_aa: CASSQAELAGGQFF; cdr3_nt: TGTGCCAGCAGCCAAGCCGAACTAGCGGGGGGCCAGTTCTTC
d_call: TRBD2; clone_size: many; j_call: TRBJ2-7; v_call: TRBV28; cdr3_aa: CASSLREGRYEQYF; cdr3_nt: TGTGCCAGCAGTTTACGGGAGGGCCGTTACGAGCAGTACTTC
d_call: TRBD2; clone_size: -; j_call: TRBJ2-4; v_call: TRBV7-9; cdr3_aa: CASSLWEGRLAKNIQYF; cdr3_nt: TGTGCCAGCAGCTTATGGGAGGGGAGATTAGCCAAAAACATTCAGTACTTC
d_call: TRBD1; clone_size: -; j_call: TRBJ2-4; v_call: TRBV5-5; cdr3_aa: CASSLVDRLLAKNIQYF; cdr3_nt: TGTGCCAGCAGCTTGGTGGACAGGCTCTTAGCCAAAAACATTCAGTACTTC
d_call: -; clone_size: -; j_call: TRBJ2-7; v_call: TRBV5-1; cdr3_aa: CASSPDRTYEQYF; cdr3_nt: TGCGCCAGCAGCCCCGACAGGACCTACGAGCAGTACTTC
d_call: TRBD1; clone_size: -; j_call: TRBJ2-5; v_call: TRBV12-3/TRBV12-4; cdr3_aa: CASSYPGQRETQYF; cdr3_nt: TGTGCCAGCAGTTACCCGGGACAGAGGGAGACCCAGTACTTC
d_call: -; clone_size: -; j_call: TRBJ1-5; v_call: TRBV6-6; cdr3_aa: CASSYSGGSQPQHF; cdr3_nt: TGTGCCAGCAGTTACTCTGGTGGTAGTCAGCCCCAGCATTTT
d_call: TRBD1; clone_size: -; j_call: TRBJ2-1; v_call: TRBV6-5; cdr3_aa: CASSGWGDRNYNEQFF; cdr3_nt: TGTGCCAGCAGTGGTTGGGGGGACAGGAATTACAATGAGCAGTTCTTC
d_call: -; clone_size: few; j_call: TRBJ2-1; v_call: TRBV20-1; cdr3_aa: CSARESSRGKNEQFF; cdr3_nt: TGCAGTGCTAGAGAGTCCAGTAGGGGCAAGAATGAGCAGTTCTTC
d_call: TRBD1; clone_size: -; j_call: TRBJ1-2; v_call: TRBV12-3/TRBV12-4; cdr3_aa: CASSFRTGINYGYTF; cdr3_nt: TGTGCCAGCAGTTTTAGGACAGGAATTAACTATGGCTACACCTTC
d_call: -; clone_size: -; j_call: TRBJ1-4; v_call: TRBV10-3; cdr3_aa: CAISESSGQTEKLFF; cdr3_nt: TGTGCCATCAGTGAGTCCTCGGGCCAAACTGAAAAACTGTTTTTT
d_call: -; clone_size: once; j_call: TRBJ1-2; v_call: TRBV6-1; cdr3_aa: CASHRVGYGYTF; cdr3_nt: TGTGCCAGCCACAGGGTTGGCTATGGCTACACCTTC
d_call: -; clone_size: few; j_call: TRBJ2-5; v_call: TRBV9; cdr3_aa: CASSVDVWLRETQYF; cdr3_nt: TGTGCCAGCAGCGTAGATGTGTGGCTGAGGGAGACCCAGTACTTC
d_call: -; clone_size: -; j_call: TRBJ1-1; v_call: TRBV4-2; cdr3_aa: CASSQERNRFTEAFF; cdr3_nt: TGTGCCAGCAGCCAAGAGAGGAACAGGTTCACTGAAGCTTTCTTT
d_call: -; clone_size: -; j_call: TRBJ1-4; v_call: TRBV28; cdr3_aa: CASSLGYEKLFF; cdr3_nt: TGTGCCAGCAGTTTAGGGTATGAAAAACTGTTTTTT
d_call: TRBD1; clone_size: -; j_call: TRBJ1-4; v_call: TRBV29-1; cdr3_aa: CSVETGVDEKLFF; cdr3_nt: TGCAGCGTTGAAACAGGGGTTGATGAAAAACTGTTTTTT
d_call: -; clone_size: once; j_call: TRBJ2-7; v_call: TRBV29-1; cdr3_aa: CSAAGGPYEQYF; cdr3_nt: TGCAGCGCGGCCGGGGGACCCTACGAGCAGTACTTC
d_call: -; clone_size: -; j_call: TRBJ1-2; v_call: TRBV27; cdr3_aa: CASSFRAFYGYTF; cdr3_nt: TGTGCCAGCAGTTTTAGGGCCTTTTATGGCTACACCTTC
d_call: TRBD1; clone_size: few; j_call: TRBJ1-4; v_call: TRBV12-3/TRBV12-4; cdr3_aa: CASSRGQGTNEKLFF; cdr3_nt: TGTGCCAGCAGCCGTGGACAGGGAACTAATGAAAAACTGTTTTTT
d_call: -; clone_size: many; j_call: TRBJ2-6; v_call: TRBV28; cdr3_aa: CASSSPGTMGANVLTF; cdr3_nt: TGTGCCAGCAGCTCCCCCGGGACAATGGGGGCCAACGTCCTGACTTTC
d_call: -; clone_size: -; j_call: TRBJ2-3; v_call: TRBV10-3; cdr3_aa: CAIRLVGGTDTQYF; cdr3_nt: TGTGCCATCAGGCTAGTAGGGGGCACAGATACGCAGTATTTT
d_call: -; clone_size: -; j_call: TRBJ1-5; v_call: TRBV19; cdr3_aa: CASSIGPNQPQHF; cdr3_nt: TGTGCCAGTAGTATAGGGCCCAATCAGCCCCAGCATTTT
d_call: -; clone_size: -; j_call: TRBJ2-1; v_call: TRBV5-1; cdr3_aa: CASSVSGNSFNEQFF; cdr3_nt: TGCGCCAGCAGCGTTAGCGGAAACTCCTTCAATGAGCAGTTCTTC
d_call: TRBD2; clone_size: -; j_call: TRBJ2-2; v_call: TRBV9; cdr3_aa: CASSVYAGGATGELFF; cdr3_nt: TGTGCCAGCAGCGTATACGCGGGAGGCGCCACCGGGGAGCTGTTTTTT
d_call: -; clone_size: few; j_call: TRBJ1-1; v_call: TRBV27; cdr3_aa: CASSLGTGRNTEAFF; cdr3_nt: TGTGCCAGCAGTTTAGGAACAGGGCGGAACACTGAAGCTTTCTTT
d_call: TRBD1; clone_size: -; j_call: TRBJ1-2; v_call: TRBV5-1; cdr3_aa: CASSTTGNYGYTF; cdr3_nt: TGCGCCAGCAGCACGACAGGGAACTATGGCTACACCTTC
d_call: -; clone_size: few; j_call: TRBJ1-3; v_call: TRBV11-2; cdr3_aa: CASSFSGNTIYF; cdr3_nt: TGTGCCAGCAGCTTCTCTGGAAACACCATATATTTT
d_call: -; clone_size: -; j_call: TRBJ1-3; v_call: TRBV20-1; cdr3_aa: CSANQDRGDTIYF; cdr3_nt: TGCAGTGCTAACCAGGACCGGGGGGACACCATATATTTT
d_call: -; clone_size: few; j_call: TRBJ1-5; v_call: TRBV11-2; cdr3_aa: CASSYSQGNQPQHF; cdr3_nt: TGTGCCAGCAGCTACTCCCAGGGCAATCAGCCCCAGCATTTT
d_call: -; clone_size: few; j_call: TRBJ1-2; v_call: TRBV15; cdr3_aa: CATSRDLGDPRGYTF; cdr3_nt: TGTGCCACCAGCAGAGATTTGGGGGACCCTCGGGGCTACACCTTC
d_call: TRBD2; clone_size: few; j_call: TRBJ2-4; v_call: TRBV5-1; cdr3_aa: CASSTTSGSLAKNIQYF; cdr3_nt: TGCGCCAGCAGCACGACTAGCGGTTCACTAGCCAAAAACATTCAGTACTTC
d_call: TRBD1; clone_size: -; j_call: TRBJ1-1; v_call: TRBV6-5; cdr3_aa: CASRPPGQGGTEAFF; cdr3_nt: TGTGCCAGCAGGCCGCCGGGACAGGGGGGCACTGAAGCTTTCTTT
d_call: -; clone_size: few; j_call: TRBJ2-3; v_call: TRBV28; cdr3_aa: CASSITDTQYF; cdr3_nt: TGTGCCAGCAGCATCACGGATACGCAGTATTTT
d_call: -; clone_size: -; j_call: TRBJ1-1; v_call: TRBV11-2; cdr3_aa: CASSLVPPGRGFEAFF; cdr3_nt: TGTGCCAGCAGCTTAGTCCCTCCGGGAAGAGGTTTTGAAGCTTTCTTT
d_call: -; clone_size: -; j_call: TRBJ1-6; v_call: TRBV5-1; cdr3_aa: CASSFFGFESPLHF; cdr3_nt: TGCGCCAGCAGCTTTTTTGGGTTTGAGTCACCCCTCCACTTT
d_call: TRBD1; clone_size: few; j_call: TRBJ1-2; v_call: TRBV12-3/TRBV12-4; cdr3_aa: CASRYRGINYGYTF; cdr3_nt: TGTGCCAGCAGGTACAGGGGGATTAACTATGGCTACACCTTC
d_call: TRBD1; clone_size: -; j_call: TRBJ2-3; v_call: TRBV10-3; cdr3_aa: CAISVTGGGLIDTQYF; cdr3_nt: TGTGCCATCAGTGTTACAGGGGGCGGGTTAATAGATACGCAGTATTTT
d_call: -; clone_size: few; j_call: TRBJ1-3; v_call: TRBV7-2; cdr3_aa: CASSRAGLRNTIYF; cdr3_nt: TGTGCCAGCAGCCGTGCAGGGTTAAGAAACACCATATATTTT
d_call: -; clone_size: few; j_call: TRBJ2-1; v_call: TRBV5-1; cdr3_aa: CASSLEQDGEQFF; cdr3_nt: TGCGCCAGCAGCTTGGAACAGGACGGTGAGCAGTTCTTC
d_call: -; clone_size: -; j_call: TRBJ1-3; v_call: TRBV6-6; cdr3_aa: CASSYSGDSTIYF; cdr3_nt: TGTGCCAGCAGTTACTCGGGAGACAGCACCATATATTTT
d_call: -; clone_size: once; j_call: TRBJ1-1; v_call: TRBV3-1; cdr3_aa: CASSQRRVNTEAFF; cdr3_nt: TGTGCCAGCAGCCAGAGGCGGGTGAACACTGAAGCTTTCTTT